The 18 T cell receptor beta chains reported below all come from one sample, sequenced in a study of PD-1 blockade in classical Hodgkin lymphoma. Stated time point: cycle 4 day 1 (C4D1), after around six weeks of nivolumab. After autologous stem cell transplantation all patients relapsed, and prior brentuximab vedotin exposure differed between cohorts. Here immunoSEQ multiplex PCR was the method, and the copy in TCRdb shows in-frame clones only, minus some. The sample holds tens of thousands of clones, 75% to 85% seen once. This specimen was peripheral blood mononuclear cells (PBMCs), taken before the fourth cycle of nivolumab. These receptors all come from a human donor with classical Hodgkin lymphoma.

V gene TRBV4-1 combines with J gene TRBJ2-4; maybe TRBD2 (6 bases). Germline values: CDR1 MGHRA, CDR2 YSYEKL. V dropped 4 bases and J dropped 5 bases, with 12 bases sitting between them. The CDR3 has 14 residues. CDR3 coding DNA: TGCGCCAGCAGCCGGGATAGCGGAGAAAACATTCAGTACTTC. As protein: CASSRDSGENIQYF.

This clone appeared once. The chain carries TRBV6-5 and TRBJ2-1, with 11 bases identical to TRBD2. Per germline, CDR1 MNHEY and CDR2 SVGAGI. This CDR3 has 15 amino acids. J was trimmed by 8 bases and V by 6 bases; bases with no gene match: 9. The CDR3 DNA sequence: TGTGCCAGCAGCCTCCTAGCGGGAGGAGTCCATGAGCAGTTCTTC. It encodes CASSLLAGGVHEQFF.

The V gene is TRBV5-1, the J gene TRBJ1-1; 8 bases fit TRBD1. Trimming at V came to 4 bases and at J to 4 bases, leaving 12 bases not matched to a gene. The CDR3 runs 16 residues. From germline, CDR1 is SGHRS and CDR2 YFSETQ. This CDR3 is CASSGGQASGGTEAFF. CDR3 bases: TGCGCCAGCAGCGGGGGACAGGCCAGTGGTGGCACTGAAGCTTTCTTT. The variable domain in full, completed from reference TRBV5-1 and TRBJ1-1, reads KAGVTQTPRYLIKTRGQQVTLSCSPISGHRSVSWYQQTPGQGLQFLFEYFSETQRNKGNFPGRFSGRQFSNSRSEMNVSTLELGDSALYLCASSGGQASGGTEAFFGQGTRLTVV.

The CDR3 DNA follows: TGTGCCACCAGCCGTACCGGGAGTGTACAAGAGACCCAGTACTTC. This gives the protein CATSRTGSVQETQYF. The chain employs TRBV15 and TRBJ2-5, with a weak D call TRBD2 (6 bases). CDR3 length: 15 amino acids. The V gene lost 5 bases and the J gene lost 2 bases, with 15 bases spanning the gap. CDR1 LNHNV and CDR2 YYDKDF come from the germline V gene (reference sequence).

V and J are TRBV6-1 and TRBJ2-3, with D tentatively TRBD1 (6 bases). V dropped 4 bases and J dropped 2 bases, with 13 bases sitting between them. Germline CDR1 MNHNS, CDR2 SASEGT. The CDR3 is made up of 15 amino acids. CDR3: CASSAGPGHTDTQYF. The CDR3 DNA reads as TGTGCCAGCAGTGCAGGACCGGGACACACAGATACGCAGTATTTT.

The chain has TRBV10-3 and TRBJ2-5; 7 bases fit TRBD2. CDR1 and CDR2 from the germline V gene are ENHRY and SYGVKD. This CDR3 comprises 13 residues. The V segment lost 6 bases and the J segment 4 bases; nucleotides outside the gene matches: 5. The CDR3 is CAIRASGGETQYF. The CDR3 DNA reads TGTGCCATCAGAGCCTCGGGAGGAGAGACCCAGTACTTC.

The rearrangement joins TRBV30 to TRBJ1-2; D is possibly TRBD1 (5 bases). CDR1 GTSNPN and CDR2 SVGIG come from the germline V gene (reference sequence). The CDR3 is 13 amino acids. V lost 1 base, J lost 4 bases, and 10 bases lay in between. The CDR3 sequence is CAWSAQVVYGYTF. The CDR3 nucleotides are TGTGCCTGGAGTGCACAGGTTGTCTATGGCTACACCTTC. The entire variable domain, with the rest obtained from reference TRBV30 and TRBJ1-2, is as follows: SQTIHQWPATLVQPVGSPLSLECTVEGTSNPNLYWYRQAAGRGLQLLFYSVGIGQISSEVPQNLSASRPQDRQFILSSKKLLLSDSGFYLCAWSAQVVYGYTFGSGTRLTVV.

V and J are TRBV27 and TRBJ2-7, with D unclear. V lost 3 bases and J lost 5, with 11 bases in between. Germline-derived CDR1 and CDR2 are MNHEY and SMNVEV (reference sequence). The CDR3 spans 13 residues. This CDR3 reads CASSFNWGDEQYF. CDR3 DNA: TGTGCCAGCAGTTTCAATTGGGGTGACGAGCAGTACTTC.

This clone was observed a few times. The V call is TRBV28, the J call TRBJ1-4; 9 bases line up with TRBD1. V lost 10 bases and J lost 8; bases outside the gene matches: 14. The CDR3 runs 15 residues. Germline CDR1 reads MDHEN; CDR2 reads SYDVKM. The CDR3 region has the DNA TGTGCCACCGCCTACGGAGGGACAGGGTTGGAAAAACTGTTTTTT. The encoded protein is CATAYGGTGLEKLFF.

CDR3 nucleotide sequence: TGTGCCAGCAGCGTAGGGACTCTTGGGGCGAATGAGCAGTTCTTC. It translates to CASSVGTLGANEQFF. J is TRBJ2-1 and V is TRBV9; D tentatively fits TRBD1 or TRBD2 (5 bases each). Per the germline V gene, CDR1 is SGDLS and CDR2 is YYNGEE. The CDR3 extends over 15 amino acids. The V and J ends lost 0 bases and 7 bases respectively, with 14 bases between them.

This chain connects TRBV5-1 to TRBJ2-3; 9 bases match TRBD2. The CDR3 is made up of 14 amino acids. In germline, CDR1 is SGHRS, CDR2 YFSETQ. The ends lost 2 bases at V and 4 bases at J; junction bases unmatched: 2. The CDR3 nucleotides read TGCGCCAGCAGCTTTAGCGGGAGTTCAGATACGCAGTATTTT. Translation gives CASSFSGSSDTQYF.

The CDR3 here is CASSRGEFLNTEAFF. The CDR3 nucleotides read TGTGCCAGTAGTAGAGGGGAATTTCTGAACACTGAAGCTTTCTTT. V gene TRBV19 combines with J gene TRBJ1-1; tentative D call: TRBD1 (5 bases). Germline V CDR1 and CDR2: LNHDA, SQIVND (reference sequence). This CDR3 has 15 amino acids. V dropped 4 bases and J dropped 0 bases, with 12 bases sitting between them.

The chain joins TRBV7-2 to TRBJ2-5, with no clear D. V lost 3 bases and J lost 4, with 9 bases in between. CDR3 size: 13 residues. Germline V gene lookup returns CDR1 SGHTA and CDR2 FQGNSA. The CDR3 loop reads CASSLAYGETQYF. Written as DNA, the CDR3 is TGTGCCAGCAGCTTGGCCTACGGAGAGACCCAGTACTTC.

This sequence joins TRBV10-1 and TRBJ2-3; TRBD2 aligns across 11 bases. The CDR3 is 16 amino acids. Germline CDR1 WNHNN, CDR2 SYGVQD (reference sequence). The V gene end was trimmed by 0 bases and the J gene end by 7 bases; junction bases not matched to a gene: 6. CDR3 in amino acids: CASSESSGRASNTQYF. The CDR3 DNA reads TGCGCCAGCAGTGAGTCTAGCGGGAGGGCCTCGAATACGCAGTATTTT.

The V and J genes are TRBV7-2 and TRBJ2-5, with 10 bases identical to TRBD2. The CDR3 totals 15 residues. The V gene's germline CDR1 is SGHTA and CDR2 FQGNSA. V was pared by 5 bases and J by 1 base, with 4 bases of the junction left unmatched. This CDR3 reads CASSPWTSGQETQYF. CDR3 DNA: TGTGCCAGCAGCCCCTGGACTAGCGGCCAAGAGACCCAGTACTTC.

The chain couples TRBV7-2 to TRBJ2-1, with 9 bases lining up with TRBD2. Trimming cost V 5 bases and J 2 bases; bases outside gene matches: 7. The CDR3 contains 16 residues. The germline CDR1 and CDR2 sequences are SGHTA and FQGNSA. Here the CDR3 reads CASSTQAGGPYNEQFF. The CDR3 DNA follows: TGTGCCAGCAGCACCCAAGCGGGAGGCCCCTACAATGAGCAGTTCTTC.

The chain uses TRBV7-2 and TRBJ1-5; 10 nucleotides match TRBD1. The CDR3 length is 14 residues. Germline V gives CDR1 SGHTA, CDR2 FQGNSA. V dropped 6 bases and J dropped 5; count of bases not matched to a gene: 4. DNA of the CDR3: TGTGCCAGCAGTGGACAGGGGGATTATCAGCCCCAGCATTTT. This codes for CASSGQGDYQPQHF. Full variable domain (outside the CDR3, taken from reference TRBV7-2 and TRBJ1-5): GAGVSQSPSNKVTEKGKDVELRCDPISGHTALYWYRQSLGQGLEFLIYFQGNSAPDKSGLPSDRFSAERTGGSVSTLTIQRTQQEDSAVYLCASSGQGDYQPQHFGDGTRLSIL.

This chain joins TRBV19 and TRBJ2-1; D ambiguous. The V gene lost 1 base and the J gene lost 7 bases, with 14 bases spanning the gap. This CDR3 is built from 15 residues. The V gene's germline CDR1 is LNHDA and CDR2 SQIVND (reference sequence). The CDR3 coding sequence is TGTGCCAGTAGTATAGGAGGTCGCGTAGTGAATGAGCAGTTCTTC. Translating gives CASSIGGRVVNEQFF.